This T cell receptor beta chain derives from a study of tumor-infiltrating lymphocytes in primary liver carcinoma. This CDR3 has 13 amino acids. CDR1 MDHEN and CDR2 SYDVKM come from the germline V gene. DNA and RNA were both co-extracted from approximately 22-30 mg of bulk tissue that had not been sorted. This clonotype has more than one count but fewer than ten. Antigen: not known. Sequence at one end of the junction differs from germline and may be a read error. Production of TCR beta cDNA used about 500 ng total RNA together with a constant-region primer. ARM-PCR was slightly modified, and three nested multiplex PCR rounds with it gave rise to the TCR beta libraries. Amplification in the first two PCR rounds was performed using TRBV1-TRBV30 forward primers and a C-beta reverse primer for about 10 cycles each. TCRdb redid the calling of the multiplex PCR reads with MiXCR, one entry per CDR3 protein. The sample yields approximately 53,000 distinct CDR3 sequences, around 77% seen once.

Study-wide results and caveats: Tumor region pairs outstripped tumor-adjacent and tumor-blood pairs in overlap. Only about 7.5-25% of top clones spanned all five tumor regions.

The sequenced sample was liver tumor tissue from sampling region 5. As for subset: tumor region T5, tumor centre. This receptor was identified in a man aged 35-49 years with primary liver carcinoma and hepatitis B virus infection. The chain recombines TRBV28 with TRBJ2-5; maybe TRBD1 (6 bases). DNA of the CDR3: TGTGCCAGCAGAAAACAGGGTCCAGGGACCCGGTACTTC. Translating gives CASRKQGPGTRYF.